The entry below gives a single T cell receptor beta chain sequence along with its context. This specimen belongs to a study of shared clonotypes between healthy human individuals. Original processing methods: Junction-only sequences without quality scores came from ImmunoSEQ, so filtering differed. Sequencing used immunoSEQ multiplex PCR; TCRdb keeps in-frame clones, though not all of them. The V and J calls and clone size come from that table; D and trimming were worked out from the DNA. The sample lists some 2.1 million clones, 93% occurring once. CD8 cells regarded as naive lacked CD45RO, were positively chosen for CCR7, and omitted terminally differentiated effector memory CD45RA+ cells. Trimming took 2 bases from V and 7 from J, leaving 11 bases between them. The length of the CDR3 is 14 residues. Germline V gene sequence: CDR1 WSHSY, CDR2 SAAADI.

The sample was naive CD8+ T cells from PBMCs. The TCR originated in a man in his late teens or twenties in good health. Some clones in this sample may be carry-over from other donors' samples. The V call is TRBV10-2, the J call TRBJ1-4; possible D gene TRBD1, 6 bases. CDR3 residues: CASSEGEGGEKLFF. The DNA of the CDR3 is TGCGCCAGCAGTGAGGGTGAGGGGGGTGAAAAACTGTTTTTT.